These 2 T cell receptor beta chains came from one sample sequenced in a study of CD8 T cells in Susac syndrome. Random hexamers were used to reverse transcribe an amount of roughly 0.5 to 1 ug RNA. TCRdb independently ran MiXCR on the immunoSEQ multiplex PCR reads; one entry per CDR3 protein. The table lists hundreds of thousands of distinct CDR3 sequences, approximately 85% of them singletons. Specimen: CD8+ T cells from PBMCs. The receptors come from a human donor with multiple sclerosis.

This chain links TRBV7-8 with TRBJ2-7, with D possibly being TRBD2 (7 bases). V lost 5 bases and J 7 bases, leaving 18 bases between the germline ends. The CDR3 extends over 14 amino acids. CDR1 SGHVS and CDR2 FQNEAQ come from the germline V gene. CDR3 amino acids: CASSPRGGISEQYF. For the CDR3, the DNA is TGTGCCAGCAGCCCGAGGGGGGGTATTTCTGAGCAGTACTTC.

The gene calls are TRBV4-1 and TRBJ2-2; D remains ambiguous. CDR1 and CDR2 (germline): MGHRA, YSYEKL. The CDR3 has 12 amino acids. V was trimmed by 1 base and J by 8 bases, leaving 5 bases between them. The CDR3 DNA reads as TGCGCCAGCAGCCAAGTGTGGGGGGAGCTGTTTTTT. Its translation: CASSQVWGELFF.